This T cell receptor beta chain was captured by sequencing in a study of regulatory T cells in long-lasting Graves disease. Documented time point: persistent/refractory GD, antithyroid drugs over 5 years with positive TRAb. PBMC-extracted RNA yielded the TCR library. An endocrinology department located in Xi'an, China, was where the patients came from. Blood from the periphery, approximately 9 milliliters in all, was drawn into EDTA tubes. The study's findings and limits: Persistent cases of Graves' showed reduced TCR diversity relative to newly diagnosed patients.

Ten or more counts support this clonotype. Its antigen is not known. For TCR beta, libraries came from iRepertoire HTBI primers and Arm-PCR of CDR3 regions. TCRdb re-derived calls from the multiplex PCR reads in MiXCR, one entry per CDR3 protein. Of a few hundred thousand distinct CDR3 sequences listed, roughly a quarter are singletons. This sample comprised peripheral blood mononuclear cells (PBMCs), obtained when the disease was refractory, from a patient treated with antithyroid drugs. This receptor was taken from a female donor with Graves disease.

The CDR3 DNA is TGTGCCATCAGTGAGAACAGGGGCGGGTACCAAGAGACCCAGTACTTC. This encodes CAISENRGGYQETQYF. The chain recombines TRBV10-3 with TRBJ2-5, with 7 bases aligning to TRBD1. Looked up from germline, CDR1 is ENHRY and CDR2 is SYGVKD. J gave up 0 bases and V 2 bases, and 6 bases lay outside the gene matches. This CDR3 is 16 amino acids long.